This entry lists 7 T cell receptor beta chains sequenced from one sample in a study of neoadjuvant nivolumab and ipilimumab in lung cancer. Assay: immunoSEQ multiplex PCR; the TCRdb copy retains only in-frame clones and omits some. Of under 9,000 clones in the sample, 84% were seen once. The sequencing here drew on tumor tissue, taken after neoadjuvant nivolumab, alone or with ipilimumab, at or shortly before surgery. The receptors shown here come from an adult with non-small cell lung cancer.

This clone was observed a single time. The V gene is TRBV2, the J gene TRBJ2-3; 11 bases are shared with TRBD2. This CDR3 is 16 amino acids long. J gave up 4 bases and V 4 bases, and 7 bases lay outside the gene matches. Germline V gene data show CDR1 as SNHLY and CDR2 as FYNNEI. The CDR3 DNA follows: TGTGCCAGCAGTGTCCCTAGCGGGGGGCAAGCAGATACGCAGTATTTT. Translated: CASSVPSGGQADTQYF.

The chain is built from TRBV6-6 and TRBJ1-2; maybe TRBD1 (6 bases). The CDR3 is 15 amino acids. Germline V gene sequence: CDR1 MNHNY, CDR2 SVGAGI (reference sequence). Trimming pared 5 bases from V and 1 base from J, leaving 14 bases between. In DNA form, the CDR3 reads TGTGCCAGCAGTAGAATCAGGGGAAATAACTATGGCTACACCTTC. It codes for CASSRIRGNNYGYTF.

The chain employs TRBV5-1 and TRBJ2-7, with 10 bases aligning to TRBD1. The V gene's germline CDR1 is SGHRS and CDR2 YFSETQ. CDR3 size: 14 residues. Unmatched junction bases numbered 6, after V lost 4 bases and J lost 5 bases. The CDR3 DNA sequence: TGCGCCAGCAGCGCTGGACAGGGGGTGGACGAGCAGTACTTC. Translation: CASSAGQGVDEQYF.

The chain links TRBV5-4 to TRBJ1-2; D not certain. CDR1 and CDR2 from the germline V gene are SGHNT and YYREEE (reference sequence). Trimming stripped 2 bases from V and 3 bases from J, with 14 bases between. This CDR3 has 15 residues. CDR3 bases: TGTGCCAGCAGCTTCATTTCCCCCCTTGACTATGGCTACACCTTC. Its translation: CASSFISPLDYGYTF. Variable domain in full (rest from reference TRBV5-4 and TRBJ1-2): ETGVTQSPTHLIKTRGQQVTLRCSSQSGHNTVSWYQQALGQGPQFIFQYYREEENGRGNFPPRFSGLQFPNYSSELNVNALELDDSALYLCASSFISPLDYGYTFGSGTRLTVV.

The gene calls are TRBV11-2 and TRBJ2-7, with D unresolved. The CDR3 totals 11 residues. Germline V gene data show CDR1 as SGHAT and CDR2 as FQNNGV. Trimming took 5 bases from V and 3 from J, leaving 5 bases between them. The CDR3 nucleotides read TGTGCCAGCAGCCGGCACTACGAGCAGTACTTC. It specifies CASSRHYEQYF.

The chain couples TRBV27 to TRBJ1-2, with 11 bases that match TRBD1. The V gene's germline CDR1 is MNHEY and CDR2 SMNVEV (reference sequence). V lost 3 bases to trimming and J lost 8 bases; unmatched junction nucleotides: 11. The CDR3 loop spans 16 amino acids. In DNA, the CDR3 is TGTGCCAGCAGTTTGGTTTGGACAGGGGGCGGGCGGGGCTACACCTTC. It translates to CASSLVWTGGGRGYTF.

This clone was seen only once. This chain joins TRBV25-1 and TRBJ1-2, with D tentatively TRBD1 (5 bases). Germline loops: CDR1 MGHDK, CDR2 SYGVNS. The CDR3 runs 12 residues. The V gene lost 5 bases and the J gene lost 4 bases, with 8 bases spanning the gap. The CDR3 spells CASSPGSYGYTF. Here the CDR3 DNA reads TGTGCCAGCAGTCCAGGGAGCTATGGCTACACCTTC.